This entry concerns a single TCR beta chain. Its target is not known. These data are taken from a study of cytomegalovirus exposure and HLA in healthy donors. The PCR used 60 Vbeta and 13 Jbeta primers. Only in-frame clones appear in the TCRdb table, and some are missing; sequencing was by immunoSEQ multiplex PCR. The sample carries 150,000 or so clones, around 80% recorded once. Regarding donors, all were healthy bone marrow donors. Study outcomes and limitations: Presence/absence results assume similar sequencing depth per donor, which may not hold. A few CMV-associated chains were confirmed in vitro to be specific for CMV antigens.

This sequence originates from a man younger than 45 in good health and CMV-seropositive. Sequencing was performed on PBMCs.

CDR3 DNA sequence: TGTGCCAGTAGTTTGACAGGGGACCCCTACGAGCAGTACTTC. Its translation is CASSLTGDPYEQYF. The V gene is TRBV19, the J gene TRBJ2-5; 8 bases fit TRBD1. The J call could be wrong; TRBJ2-7 is a better fit for the DNA end. Germline-derived CDR1 and CDR2 are LNHDA and SQIVND (reference sequence). The CDR3 has 14 amino acids.